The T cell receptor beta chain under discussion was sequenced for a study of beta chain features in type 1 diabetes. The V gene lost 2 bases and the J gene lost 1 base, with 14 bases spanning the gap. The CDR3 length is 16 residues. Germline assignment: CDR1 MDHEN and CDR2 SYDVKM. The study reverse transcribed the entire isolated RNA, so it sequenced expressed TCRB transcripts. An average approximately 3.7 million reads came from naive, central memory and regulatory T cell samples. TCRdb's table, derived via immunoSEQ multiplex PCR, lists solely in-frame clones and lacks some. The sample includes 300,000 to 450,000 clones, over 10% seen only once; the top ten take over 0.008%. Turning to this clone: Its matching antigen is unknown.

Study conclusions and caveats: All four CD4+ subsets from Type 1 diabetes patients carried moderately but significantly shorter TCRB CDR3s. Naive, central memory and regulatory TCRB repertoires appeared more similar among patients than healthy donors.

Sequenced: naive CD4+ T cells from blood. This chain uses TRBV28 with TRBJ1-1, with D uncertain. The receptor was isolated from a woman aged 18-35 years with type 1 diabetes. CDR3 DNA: TGTGCCAGCAGTTTACCAAAGAGGAGTCGGAACACTGAAGCTTTCTTT. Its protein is CASSLPKRSRNTEAFF.